This entry lists 6 T cell receptor beta chains sequenced from one sample in a study of T cell responses to AZD1222 COVID-19 vaccine. This table comes from immunoSEQ multiplex PCR, and its TCRdb copy is limited to in-frame clones, with some not included. The data hold about 150,000 clones, with around 86% observed a single time. The material was peripheral blood, obtained on day 0 of MenACWY control vaccination. The source of these receptors is an adult in good health.

The rearrangement links TRBV18 to TRBJ1-6; D may be TRBD1 (6 bases). The CDR3 runs 15 residues. Trimming took off 6 bases at V and 3 bases at J, with 12 bases between the two ends. Germline V gives CDR1 KGHSH, CDR2 LQKENI. The CDR3 DNA follows: TGTGCCAGCTCCGCGGGGGCCCACTATAATTCACCCCTCCACTTT. Encoded protein: CASSAGAHYNSPLHF.

The chain uses TRBV19 and TRBJ1-2; D is possibly TRBD1 (6 bases). Germline CDR1 LNHDA, CDR2 SQIVND (reference sequence). The V end lost 3 bases, the J end lost 4 bases, and 9 bases lay between the germline ends. The CDR3 runs 13 residues. The CDR3 sequence: CASSMDRSYGYTF. DNA for the CDR3: TGTGCCAGTAGTATGGACAGAAGCTATGGCTACACCTTC.

The chain employs TRBV4-1 and TRBJ1-2, with 9 bases that match TRBD1. This CDR3 has 14 amino acids. Trimming took 3 bases from V and 4 from J; bases not matched to a gene: 3. CDR1 is MGHRA, CDR2 YSYEKL, per germline. CDR3 DNA sequence: TGCGCCAGCAGCCAGGACAGGGGACCCTATGGCTACACCTTC. This codes for CASSQDRGPYGYTF.

The chain joins TRBV19 to TRBJ1-1; D gene uncertain. Germline V gene data show CDR1 as LNHDA and CDR2 as SQIVND (reference sequence). V lost 4 bases and J lost 7, with 16 bases in between. The CDR3 is 14 residues long. The CDR3 sequence is CASSNPAVVGEAFF. The DNA for the CDR3 is TGTGCCAGTAGTAACCCGGCTGTGGTAGGTGAAGCTTTCTTT.

The gene calls are TRBV19 and TRBJ2-2; D may be TRBD1 (7 bases). V shed 9 bases and J shed 4 bases, with 12 bases lying between them. This CDR3 has 13 residues. Germline values: CDR1 LNHDA, CDR2 SQIVND (reference sequence). CDR3 amino acids: CASRQGGTGELFF. CDR3 sequence (DNA): TGTGCCAGCCGACAGGGAGGCACCGGGGAGCTGTTTTTT.

The chain has TRBV5-4 and TRBJ1-2; the D is unclear. The CDR3 runs 15 residues. Germline V gene data show CDR1 as SGHNT and CDR2 as YYREEE (reference sequence). The germline V and J ends were trimmed by 2 bases and 2 bases, with 13 bases remaining between them. CDR3 in DNA: TGTGCCAGCAGCTTCCCGGGCAGGCCCAACTATGGCTACACCTTC. Protein product: CASSFPGRPNYGYTF.